This T cell receptor (beta chain) was recorded in a study of tumor-infiltrating lymphocytes in primary liver carcinoma. Concerning this clonotype itself: Mismatch with germline at one junction end may stem from a read error.

DNA and RNA were both co-extracted from about 19-30 mg of bulk tissue that had not been sorted. Making TCR beta cDNA involved around 500 ng total RNA and a constant-region primer. Nested multiplex PCR, run for three rounds with slightly modified ARM-PCR, yielded TCR beta libraries. Forward primers for TRBV1-TRBV30 and a C-beta reverse primer served the first two PCR rounds, at 10 cycles each. Each CDR3 protein gets one entry after TCRdb re-called the multiplex PCR reads with MiXCR. The sample consists of 100,000 to 150,000 distinct CDR3 sequences, 50% to 70% of them appearing once. The germline V gene encodes CDR1 SGHVS and CDR2 FQNEAQ. This CDR3 comprises 19 residues.

This chain joins TRBV7-8 and TRBJ2-5; TRBD2 matches at 8 bases. Material: liver tumor tissue from sampling region 1. Subset: tumor region T1, superior pole. This TCR was sampled from a woman aged 60 to 75 with primary liver carcinoma and hepatitis B virus infection. As DNA, the CDR3 is TGTGCCAGCAGGAGGGGGTTGAGCGGGAGTCTGCAGAAGAGAGAGACCCATTACTTC. Amino acids: CASRRGLSGSLQKRETHYF.